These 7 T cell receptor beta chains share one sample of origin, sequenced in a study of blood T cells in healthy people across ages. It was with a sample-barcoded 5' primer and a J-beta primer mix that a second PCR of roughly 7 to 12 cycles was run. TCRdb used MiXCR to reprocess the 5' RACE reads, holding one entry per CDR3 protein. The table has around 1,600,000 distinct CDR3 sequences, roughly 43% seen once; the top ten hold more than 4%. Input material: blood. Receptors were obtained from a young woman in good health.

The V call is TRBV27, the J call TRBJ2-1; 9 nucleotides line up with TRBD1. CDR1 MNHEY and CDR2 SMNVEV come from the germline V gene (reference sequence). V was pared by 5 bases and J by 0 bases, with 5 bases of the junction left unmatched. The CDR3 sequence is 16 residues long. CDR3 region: CASSPMGQGSYNEQFF. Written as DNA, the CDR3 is TGTGCCAGCAGTCCAATGGGACAGGGCTCCTACAATGAGCAGTTCTTC.

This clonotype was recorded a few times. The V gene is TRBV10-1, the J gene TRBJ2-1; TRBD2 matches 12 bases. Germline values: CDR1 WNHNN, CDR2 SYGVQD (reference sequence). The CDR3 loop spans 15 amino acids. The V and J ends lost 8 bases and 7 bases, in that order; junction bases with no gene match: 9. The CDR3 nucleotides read TGCGCCAGCGCTAAGACTAGCGGGGGTAGGAATGAGCAGTTCTTC. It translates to CASAKTSGGRNEQFF.

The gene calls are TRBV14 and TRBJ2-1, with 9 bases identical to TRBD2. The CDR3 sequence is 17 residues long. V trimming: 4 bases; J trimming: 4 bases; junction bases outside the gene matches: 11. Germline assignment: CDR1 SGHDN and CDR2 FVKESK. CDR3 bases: TGTGCCAGCAGCCCCCCGGCAAAGCGGGGGGCTTACAATGAGCAGTTCTTC. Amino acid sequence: CASSPPAKRGAYNEQFF.

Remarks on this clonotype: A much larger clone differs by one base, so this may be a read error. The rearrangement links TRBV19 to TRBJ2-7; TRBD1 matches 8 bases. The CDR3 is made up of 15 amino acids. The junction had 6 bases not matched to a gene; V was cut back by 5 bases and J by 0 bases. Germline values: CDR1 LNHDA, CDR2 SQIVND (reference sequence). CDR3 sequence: CASSRGTGLSYEQYF. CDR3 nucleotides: TGTGCCAGTAGTCGCGGGACAGGACTCTCCTACGAGCAGTACTTC.

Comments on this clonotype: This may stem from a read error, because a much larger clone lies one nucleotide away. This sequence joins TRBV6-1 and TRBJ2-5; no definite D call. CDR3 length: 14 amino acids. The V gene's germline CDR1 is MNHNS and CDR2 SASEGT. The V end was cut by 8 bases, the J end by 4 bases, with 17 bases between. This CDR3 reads CASVTVTALETQYF. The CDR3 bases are TGTGCCAGCGTCACGGTCACAGCCCTAGAGACCCAGTACTTC.

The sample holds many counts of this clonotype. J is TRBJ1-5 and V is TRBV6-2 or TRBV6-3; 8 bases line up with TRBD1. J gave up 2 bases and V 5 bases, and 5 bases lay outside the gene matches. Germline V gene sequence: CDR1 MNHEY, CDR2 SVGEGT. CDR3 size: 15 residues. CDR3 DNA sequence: TGTGCCAGCAGTCTCAGGGGGCTCGGCAATCAGCCCCAGCATTTT. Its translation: CASSLRGLGNQPQHF.

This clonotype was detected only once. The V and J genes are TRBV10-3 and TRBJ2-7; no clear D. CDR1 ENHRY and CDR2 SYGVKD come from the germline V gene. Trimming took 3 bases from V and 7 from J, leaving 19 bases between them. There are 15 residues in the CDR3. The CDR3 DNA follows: TGTGCCATCAGTGATCGGCAGAGAAACTACAATGAGCAGTACTTC. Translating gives CAISDRQRNYNEQYF.